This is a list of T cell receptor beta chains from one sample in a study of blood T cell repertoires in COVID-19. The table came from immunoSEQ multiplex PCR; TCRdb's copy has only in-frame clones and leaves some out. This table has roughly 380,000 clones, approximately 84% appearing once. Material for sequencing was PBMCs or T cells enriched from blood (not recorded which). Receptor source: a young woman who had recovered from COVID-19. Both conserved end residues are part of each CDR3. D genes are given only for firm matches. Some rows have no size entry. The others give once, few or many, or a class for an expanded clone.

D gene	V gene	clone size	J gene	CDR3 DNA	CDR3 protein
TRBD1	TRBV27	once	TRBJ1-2	TGTGCCAGCAGGAAAACAGGGGGCTACGGCTACACCTTC	CASRKTGGYGYTF
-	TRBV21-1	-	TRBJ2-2	TGTGCCAGCAGCATTAAAAACACCGGGGAGCTGTTTTTT	CASSIKNTGELFF
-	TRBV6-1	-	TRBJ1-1	TGTGCCAGCAGTGAAGGGCGGGGGGAAGCTGAAGCTTTCTTT	CASSEGRGEAEAFF
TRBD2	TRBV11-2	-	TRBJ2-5	TGTGCCAGCAGCCCCCAGCTAGCGGGGGGCCAAGAGACCCAGTACTTC	CASSPQLAGGQETQYF
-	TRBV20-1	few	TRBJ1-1	TGCAGTGCCAAAGGACAGATAGAAGCTTTCTTT	CSAKGQIEAFF
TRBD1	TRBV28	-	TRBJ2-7	TGTGCCAGCAACCCCCGGACAGGGGGTTACGAGCAGTACTTC	CASNPRTGGYEQYF
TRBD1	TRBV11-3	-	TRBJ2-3	TGTGCCAGCAGCTGCACTCACAGGGGGTATTCTCCTAGCACAGATACGCAGTATTTT	CASSCTHRGYSPSTDTQYF
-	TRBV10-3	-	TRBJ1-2	TGTGCCATCAGTGATTCAGCTAACTATGGCTACACCTTC	CAISDSANYGYTF
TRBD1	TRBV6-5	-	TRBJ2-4	TGTGCCAGCAGTCAAATACAGGGGGCCAAAAACATTCAGTACTTC	CASSQIQGAKNIQYF
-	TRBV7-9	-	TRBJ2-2	TGTGCCAGCAGCCGGGGATTCGGGGAGCTGTTTTTT	CASSRGFGELFF
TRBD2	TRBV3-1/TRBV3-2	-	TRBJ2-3	TGTGCCAGCAGCCAAGGGACTAGCGGGAGATACGTAACAGATACGCAGTATTTT	CASSQGTSGRYVTDTQYF
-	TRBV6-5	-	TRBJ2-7	TGTGCCAGCAGGCCAGGTACCCACAGCAGCTACGAGCAGTACTTC	CASRPGTHSSYEQYF
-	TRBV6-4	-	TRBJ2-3	TGTGCCAGCAGTGTGTCGGGAGAAGGGACAGATACGCAGTATTTT	CASSVSGEGTDTQYF
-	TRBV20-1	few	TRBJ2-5	TGCAGCCCGCGGATGGCGGAGACCCAGTACTTC	CSPRMAETQYF
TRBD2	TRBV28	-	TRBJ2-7	TGTGCCAGCAGCCCTAGCGGGAGGGTCTACGAGCAGTACTTC	CASSPSGRVYEQYF
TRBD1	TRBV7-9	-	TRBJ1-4	TGTGCCAGCAGCAATTGGGACAGGGTTGAAAAACTGTTTTTT	CASSNWDRVEKLFF
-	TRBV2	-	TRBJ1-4	TGTGCCAGCAGTTTGGATCTGCCTGGGCCTAATGAAAAACTGTTTTTT	CASSLDLPGPNEKLFF
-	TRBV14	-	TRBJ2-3	TGTGCCAGCAGCCAAGTTAACACGGATACGCAGTATTTT	CASSQVNTDTQYF
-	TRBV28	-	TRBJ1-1	TGTGCCAGCAGTTTAGACCCGCTGAGGGCGGCTGAAGCTTTCTTT	CASSLDPLRAAEAFF
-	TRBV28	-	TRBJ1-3	TGTGCCAGCAGACTGACAGTACGAAACACCATATATTTT	CASRLTVRNTIYF
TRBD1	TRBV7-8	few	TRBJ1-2	TGTGCCAGCAGCTTAGGGGGACAGGGAAGATACTATGGCTACACCTTC	CASSLGGQGRYYGYTF
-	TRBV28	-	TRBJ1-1	TGTGCCAGCAGTTTAGTATTGAACACTGAAGCTTTCTTT	CASSLVLNTEAFF
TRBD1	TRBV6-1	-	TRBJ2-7	TGTGCCAGCAGTGAAGCGACAGGGGCGCTCGACGAGCAGTACTTC	CASSEATGALDEQYF
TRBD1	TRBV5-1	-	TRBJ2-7	TGCGCCAGCAGCGTGGGAGGGACAGGGATAACCTACGAGCAGTACTTC	CASSVGGTGITYEQYF
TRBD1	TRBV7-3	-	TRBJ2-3	TGTGCCAGCAGCTTAACGCTGGGACAGGGTGAACGCACAGATACGCAGTATTTT	CASSLTLGQGERTDTQYF
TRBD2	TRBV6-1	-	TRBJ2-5	TGTGCCAGCAGAACTAGCGGTAGACAAGAGACCCAGTACTTC	CASRTSGRQETQYF
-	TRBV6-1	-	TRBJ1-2	TGTGCCAGCAGTTCCAGGGATCCGTTGGATGGCTACACCTTC	CASSSRDPLDGYTF
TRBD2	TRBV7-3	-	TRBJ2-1	TGTGCCAGCAGCCTGAGCGGGGGATTCTACAATGAGCAGTTCTTC	CASSLSGGFYNEQFF
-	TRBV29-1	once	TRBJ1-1	TGCAGCGTTGACAGGTCGAACACTGAAGCTTTCTTT	CSVDRSNTEAFF
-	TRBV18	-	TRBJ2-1	TGTGCCAGCTCACCACCACAGGGTAATGAGCAGTTCTTC	CASSPPQGNEQFF
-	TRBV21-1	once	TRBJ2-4	TGTGCCAGCACCCGGCGGGGGACTTCTAGTGTGGCCAAAAACATTCAGTACTTC	CASTRRGTSSVAKNIQYF
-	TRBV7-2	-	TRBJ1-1	TGTGCCAGCAGAATTACGGTGAACACTGAAGCTTTCTTT	CASRITVNTEAFF
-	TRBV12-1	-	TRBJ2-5	TGTGCCAGCAGCCTTCCGGGACAGACGGGCGAGACCCAGTACTTC	CASSLPGQTGETQYF
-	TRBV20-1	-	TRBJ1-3	TGCAGTGCTAGTAACCGCACAGTTTCTGGAAACACCATATATTTT	CSASNRTVSGNTIYF
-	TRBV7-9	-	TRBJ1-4	TGTGCCAGCAGCTTAAGACAGTCTACGGGTAATGAAAAACTGTTTTTT	CASSLRQSTGNEKLFF
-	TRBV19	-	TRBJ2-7	TGTGCCAGTAGTACAGACCGGACAGACGAGCAGTACTTC	CASSTDRTDEQYF
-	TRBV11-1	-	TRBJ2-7	TGTGCCAGCAGCCTCAGGGGAGGGTACTACGAGCAGTACTTC	CASSLRGGYYEQYF
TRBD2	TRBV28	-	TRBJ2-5	TGTGCCAGCAGCCTTACGGGAGGGGGAGAGACCCAGTACTTC	CASSLTGGGETQYF
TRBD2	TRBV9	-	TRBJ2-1	TGTGCCAGCAGCCCGACTAGCGGGGTCTCCTACAATGAGCAGTTCTTC	CASSPTSGVSYNEQFF
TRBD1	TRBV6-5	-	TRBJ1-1	TGTGCCAGCAGTTACAGAGCCAGGGGGCTGAACACTGAAGCTTTCTTT	CASSYRARGLNTEAFF